Sequencing of this T cell receptor beta chain was carried out in a study of cytomegalovirus exposure and HLA in healthy donors. Study-wide results and caveats: Some TCR beta chains (approximately 180 of them) were listed as cytomegalovirus-associated. Roughly even sequencing depth across donors was the assumption behind the presence/absence analyses. Researchers reported that a few CMV-associated chains were confirmed in vitro as CMV antigen-specific.

The CDR3 is 12 amino acids. Per germline, CDR1 MDHEN and CDR2 SYDVKM. With 4 bases removed from V and 3 bases from J, the gap between germline ends came to 5 bases. Primers: 60 Vbeta forward and 13 Jbeta reverse. Clones were read by immunoSEQ multiplex PCR, and TCRdb kept only the in-frame ones, dropping some. The sample lists roughly 190,000 clones, approximately 11% occurring once. In regard to this clone: The antigen is undetermined.

This TCR derives from a man aged 50 or older in good health and CMV-seropositive. The chain carries TRBV28 and TRBJ2-3; the D is unclear. Sequencing used PBMCs. Here the CDR3 reads CASSSVTDTQYF. The CDR3 DNA is TGTGCCAGCAGTTCAGTAACAGATACGCAGTATTTT.